The T cell receptor beta chain described here comes from a study of cytomegalovirus exposure and HLA in healthy donors (dated by TCRdb to about 2017). In the study overall: In an earlier analysis of approximately 500 of the donors, around 290 Gb of sequence data and 100 million or so unique TCR beta sequences from some 170 million T cells were reported. Using immunosequencing, the study profiled T cell repertoires from about 650 subjects and related those repertoires to cytomegalovirus serostatus. Among 350 to 400 genotyped donors of the cohort, an average of about 240,000 unique TCR beta nucleotide sequences were sequenced per donor, roughly 18% of them non-productive. The aim of the study was to test whether cataloging public T cell receptors could identify signatures of past pathogen exposure. About 5 DR-DQ haplotypes were handled as single units for association and clustering, since linkage in the cohort was strong. In a later analysis, previously published TCR beta repertoires from hundreds of donors were re-analyzed and high-resolution HLA genotyping was added so that TCR occurrence patterns could be studied. Typing coverage differed by locus: A, B, C, DRB1 and DQB1 were typed in roughly 620-630 donors, DQA1 in 522, DPA1 in 600 to 610, and DPB1 in roughly 470. In an earlier analysis of 500 to 650 of the donors, high-throughput TCR beta sequencing was used to judge whether each TCR beta V gene segment behaved as functional or pseudogenic. Alongside the repertoire data, information on donor age, sex, ethnicity and CMV serostatus was compiled. Every repertoire in the discovery cohort had been generated on one and the same sequencing platform. A later genetic analysis used genome-wide SNP genotypes for about 60% of the roughly 670 donors, treating that subset as a discovery cohort. Of the 300 to 500 genotyped donors, 70% to 90% were placed in the genetic ancestry cluster associated with self-reported Caucasian donors. In the later analysis, no new phenotypic data were used to find candidate immune exposures; instead, reliance was placed on TCR beta sequences and their occurrence across donors. A separate validation cohort of more than 100 different subjects was used in addition to the 666-subject first cohort. The study combined high-throughput TCR immunosequencing, statistical association of individual TCRs with disease status, and machine learning to predict cytomegalovirus infection status. An early release that covered about 640 HLA-typed donors contained around 330 gigabases of sequencing data and tens of millions of unique TCR sequences. Class I and class II HLA loci were covered by the typing at four-digit resolution.

The study at large found these results: In vitro tests confirmed that three of the cytomegalovirus-associated TCR beta chains recognize cytomegalovirus antigens. The 87-base-pair reads could not distinguish some IMGT-functional V segments, including TRBV6-2 and TRBV6-3, so those segments were excluded. A further reported finding was that TCR beta sequences accurately predicted the HLA-A and HLA-B alleles for most subjects in the first cohort. The authors suggested that the approach could potentially be extended to other disease states and immunological phenotypes. The cohort was sequenced for TCR beta chains only, and without alpha or paired-chain data the features that could be detected were limited. A later analysis found that TCR association rates varied across HLA loci, with DRB1 alleles showing the most associated TCRs and HLA-C alleles the fewest. Correlated functional status among segregating V segments might reflect linkage disequilibrium, but an unknown experimental factor could not be ruled out. Specific HLA alleles were associated with 15,000 to 20,000 TCR beta sequences at a false discovery rate of 0.05 in a later analysis. Approximately 18 rarely observed V segments, including chromosome 9 orphons, were excluded from the earlier analysis of several hundred of the donors because counts were too low. When HLA alleles, especially DR and DQ, strongly co-occurred, TCR associations were difficult to assign to individual alleles. In both the original and validation cohorts, the classifier was reported to diagnose cytomegalovirus status with high specificity and sensitivity. Roughly uniform sequencing depth across donors was assumed in presence/absence analyses, although this assumption may not hold. An association between a missense DCLRE1C variant and V-gene and J-gene trimming of TCR beta chains was found in a later genetic analysis and replicated in an independent cohort. In an earlier analysis of under 600 of the donors, most TCR beta V segments were observed in productive rearrangements about 87% or about 30% of the time, broadly matching IMGT annotations. Most CMV-associated TCR beta chains appeared to be HLA-restricted in a later analysis, and the HLA associations seemed to be driven largely by CMV exposure. Because some donors lacked HLA typing at each locus, the association tests relied only on the typed subset. The only immune exposure information available for the cohort was CMV serostatus. Across donors, most TCR sequences were observed very rarely, whereas some public TCRs were present in many individuals. A later analysis found that HLA-associated TCR beta chains were more clonally expanded and had lower generation probabilities than equally common non-associated chains. A total of 164 TCR beta chains were listed by the study as associated with cytomegalovirus. Several of the top co-occurrence clusters appeared to be linked to parvovirus B19, influenza, CMV and Epstein-Barr virus, according to a later analysis. The sequencing pipeline was judged likely to have produced a cluster of highly shared sequence variants as a technical artifact. In a later genetic analysis, fewer N-insertions in productive TCRs were reported among donors in an Asian-associated ancestry cluster than the approximately 710-donor mean.

The CDR3 runs 14 residues from the cysteine to the phenylalanine. Only the CDR3 DNA is retained, 42 bases long and in frame from the first base. CDR1 and CDR2 were assigned from the germline V gene as KGHSH and LQKENI. The junction shows trimming of 8 bases on V and 2 bases on J, plus 13 bases between the germline ends. Library preparation used the immunoSEQ multiplex PCR assay. For the multiplex PCR, a mixture combining 60 forward primers for TCR Vbeta segments and 13 reverse primers for TCR Jbeta segments was used. The CDR3 region of rearranged TCR beta genes was amplified from genomic DNA by a multiplex PCR assay. Amplified TCR beta libraries were sequenced as 87-base-pair reads on the Illumina HiSeq System. The authors' pipeline ran thus. A later analysis counted some 80 million unique TCR beta chains across the 550 to 800 repertoires, and some 12 million of these chains were shared by at least two donors. Raw reads were error-corrected and collapsed into unique sequences with a nearest-neighbor algorithm that merged closely related sequences to remove PCR and sequencing errors. V, D and J gene segments were assigned by aligning CDR3 sequences to IMGT reference sequences. For a sequence to be retained, a match of at least six nucleotides to both a V gene segment and a J gene segment was required. Rearrangements were classified as productive when the CDR3 lacked stop codons and remained in frame with V and J, and all other rearrangements were classified as non-productive. Following IMGT convention, CDR3 was defined as the stretch from the second conserved V-encoded cysteine to the conserved J-encoded phenylalanine. The earlier analysis of about 560 of the donors excluded any sequence lacking an unambiguous match to a single V gene segment. An earlier analysis of several hundred of the donors called V segments functional above 56.7% productive rearrangements and segregating when the between-donor standard deviation exceeded 5%. A statistical classification framework was developed to diagnose cytomegalovirus status using the catalog of TCR beta chain sequences. In a later analysis, TCR nucleotide sequences were compared against IMGT/GENE-DB human TR gene sequences so that V and J genes could be assigned. Using the TCRdist pipeline, a later analysis assigned CDR3 sequences along with most-parsimonious VDJ recombination scenarios. In a later analysis, every TCR beta chain was defined by the combination of its CDR3 amino acid sequence and its V-gene family, and reads without a unique V-gene family were dropped. To address suspected cross-contamination and a sequencing artifact, a later analysis removed roughly 580 highly shared, low-generation-probability nucleotide sequences. In a later analysis, a clonal expansion index was calculated for each public chain from normalized within-repertoire ranks of inferred template counts. A later analysis computed generation probabilities with a VDJ recombination model fitted to out-of-frame rearrangements, and checked the results against IGoR. In a later analysis, hypergeometric tests were used to score TCR-TCR, TCR-HLA and TCR-CMV co-occurrence, with a repertoire-size bias correction applied to TCR pairs. In a later analysis, false discovery rates were estimated by permuting HLA or CMV assignments 20 times. In a later analysis, co-occurring TCRs were grouped using DBSCAN, with TCRdist sequence similarity added in when clustering inside HLA-allele-positive subsets. Repertoires with fewer than 30,000 or more than 120,000 public chains were left out of co-occurrence clustering, as were several repertoires with anomalous nucleotide sharing. TCRdb took over this immuneACCESS table, retaining in-frame rearrangements with V and J assigned. Such tables are incomplete; in checked studies, under half of the missing clones stem from an unresolved V gene, and the remainder is unexplained. That table supplies the V and J calls and clone size; D and trimming were determined from the DNA. This sample is represented by 130,000 or so clones; around 9% of them were singletons. The ten largest clones add up to approximately 7.5% of the sample.

This clone has a handful of counts. What antigen it recognizes has not been identified. No qualities accompany the bases; no much larger clone lies one base away. The cohort consisted of hundreds of healthy bone marrow donors. Cohort members were all nominally healthy when sampled, although unrecorded immune exposures were likely present. The donor was CMV seropositive and belonged to the group of 250 to 300 seropositive cohort members. Each donor provided a peripheral blood sample, and peripheral blood mononuclear cells were used for TCR beta sequencing. The Qiagen DNeasy Blood Extraction Kit was used to extract genomic DNA from the blood cell samples.

Sequenced: PBMCs. The receptor chain draws on TRBV18 and TRBJ2-1; TRBD1 is possibly the D segment (6 matching bases). The sequence came from a woman aged 40 to 49 in good health and CMV-seropositive. This receptor carries the CDR3 CASRTQGTYNEQFF. The DNA reads as follows: TGTGCCAGCCGGACACAGGGCACCTACAATGAGCAGTTCTTC.